These T cell receptor beta chains were read from a single sample in a study of control samples from healthy donors and cancer patients. The table came from immunoSEQ multiplex PCR; TCRdb's copy has only in-frame clones and leaves some out. The sample holds about 57,000 clones, less than 95% seen once. Sequencing was done on a sample of PBMCs. These receptors were obtained from a young man with colorectal cancer. Both conserved end residues are part of each CDR3. Fields, in order: V gene, D gene, clone size, CDR3 length, J gene, CDR3 protein, CDR3 DNA. The D gene is left open where the match is weak. Clone size is not always given. Where it is, it says once, few, many or a class for expanded clones.

TRBV7-9	TRBD2	.	15	TRBJ2-1	CASSYLAGGHDEQFF	TGTGCCAGCAGCTATCTAGCGGGGGGGCACGATGAGCAGTTCTTC
TRBV7-2	.	.	12	TRBJ2-3	CASSSLGDTQYF	TGTGCCAGCAGTTCCCTGGGGGATACGCAGTATTTT
TRBV29-1	TRBD1	.	13	TRBJ1-1	CSVYRGSYTEAFF	TGCAGCGTGTACAGGGGTAGTTACACTGAAGCTTTCTTT
TRBV5-4	TRBD1	.	13	TRBJ1-1	CASRYRGNTEAFF	TGTGCCAGCAGATACAGGGGGAACACTGAAGCTTTCTTT
TRBV14	TRBD2	.	11	TRBJ2-3	CASSPSGVEYF	TGTGCCAGCAGCCCGAGCGGGGTCGAGTATTTT
TRBV19	TRBD2	.	17	TRBJ2-3	CASSIGSTSGGSDTQYF	TGTGCCAGTAGTATAGGCTCGACTAGCGGGGGGTCGGATACGCAGTATTTT
TRBV6-2/TRBV6-3	TRBD2	.	17	TRBJ2-7	CASSYGEPSGGPGEQYF	TGTGCCAGCAGTTACGGGGAGCCGAGCGGGGGGCCTGGTGAGCAGTACTTC
TRBV3-1/TRBV3-2	.	.	17	TRBJ1-6	CASSQDWQGGYNSPLHF	TGTGCCAGCAGCCAAGACTGGCAGGGAGGCTATAATTCACCCCTCCACTTT
TRBV24-1	.	.	14	TRBJ2-7	CATSASGWIHEQYF	TGTGCCACCAGTGCGTCAGGGTGGATCCACGAGCAGTACTTC
TRBV9	.	.	14	TRBJ2-2	CASSVAGTAGELFF	TGTGCCAGCAGCGTAGCGGGTACGGCCGGGGAGCTGTTTTTT
TRBV11-2	TRBD1	.	14	TRBJ2-3	CASSKGQITDTQYF	TGTGCCAGCAGCAAGGGACAGATCACAGATACGCAGTATTTT
TRBV6-6	TRBD1	.	16	TRBJ1-5	CASRSPDRGLNQPQHF	TGTGCCAGCAGGTCCCCGGACAGGGGGCTGAATCAGCCCCAGCATTTT
TRBV6-5	TRBD1	.	15	TRBJ2-3	CASSSGTGVTDTQYF	TGTGCCAGCAGTTCCGGTACAGGGGTAACAGATACGCAGTATTTT
TRBV7-2	.	once	13	TRBJ1-1	CASSFQGLTEAFF	TGTGCCAGCAGCTTTCAGGGGCTCACTGAAGCTTTCTTT
TRBV27	TRBD1	.	14	TRBJ2-7	CASSAGTGVEEQYF	TGTGCCAGCAGCGCCGGGACAGGGGTGGAGGAGCAGTACTTC
TRBV19	.	.	13	TRBJ1-2	CASSLQGSGGYTF	TGTGCCAGTAGTTTGCAGGGTTCCGGAGGCTACACCTTC
TRBV18	TRBD1	.	15	TRBJ1-4	CASSPNGQGNEKLFF	TGTGCCAGCTCACCAAACGGACAGGGAAACGAAAAACTGTTTTTT
TRBV7-2	.	.	14	TRBJ1-1	CASSLDAGTTEAFF	TGTGCCAGCAGCTTAGATGCAGGGACCACTGAAGCTTTCTTT
TRBV3-1/TRBV3-2	TRBD1	once	16	TRBJ2-3	CASSQNRQGSTDTQYF	TGTGCCAGCAGCCAAAACCGACAGGGGAGCACAGATACGCAGTATTTT
TRBV5-8	.	.	14	TRBJ1-1	CASSLAGFGTEAFF	TGTGCCAGCAGCTTAGCTGGGTTTGGTACTGAAGCTTTCTTT
TRBV6-5	.	.	13	TRBJ1-6	CAVGRGRLGTLHF	TGTGCCGTCGGGCGGGGGCGGTTGGGGACCCTCCACTTT
TRBV5-4	.	.	16	TRBJ1-1	CASSPQGSWGLIEAFF	TGTGCCAGCAGCCCGCAGGGGAGTTGGGGGTTGATTGAAGCTTTCTTT
TRBV30	TRBD2	.	12	TRBJ2-5	CAWSPREGTQYF	TGTGCCTGGAGTCCCCGGGAGGGGACCCAGTACTTC
TRBV5-1	.	.	16	TRBJ2-4	CASSPTSGLAKNIQYF	TGCGCCAGCAGCCCGACGAGCGGGCTAGCCAAAAACATTCAGTACTTC
TRBV9	.	.	12	TRBJ1-3	CASSDYLGAIYF	TGTGCCAGCAGCGACTACCTTGGCGCCATATATTTT
TRBV5-4	.	.	12	TRBJ1-6	CASSLVNSPLHF	TGTGCCAGCAGCTTGGTGAATTCACCCCTCCACTTT
TRBV5-1	.	.	13	TRBJ2-3	CASRPDILDTQYF	TGCGCCAGCAGACCAGACATCTTGGATACGCAGTATTTT
TRBV6-2/TRBV6-3	TRBD2	.	18	TRBJ2-1	CASSKGLAKIRADNEQFF	TGTGCCAGCAGCAAGGGACTAGCGAAAATCCGCGCGGACAATGAGCAGTTCTTC
TRBV9	.	.	13	TRBJ1-2	CASSVGGVYGYTF	TGTGCCAGCAGCGTAGGCGGAGTCTATGGCTACACCTTC
TRBV5-1	TRBD1	.	17	TRBJ1-3	CASRLDPSGTGGNTIYF	TGCGCCAGCAGATTAGACCCCTCCGGGACAGGGGGAAACACCATATATTTT
TRBV19	TRBD1	.	15	TRBJ1-1	CASRAPGQGYTEAFF	TGTGCCAGTAGGGCTCCGGGACAGGGGTACACTGAAGCTTTCTTT
TRBV10-2	.	.	14	TRBJ1-1	CASSESHMNTEAFF	TGCGCCAGCAGTGAGTCGCATATGAACACTGAAGCTTTCTTT
TRBV19	TRBD1	.	15	TRBJ1-2	CASSPGTGEHYGYTF	TGTGCCAGTAGTCCCGGGACAGGGGAGCACTATGGCTACACCTTC
TRBV5-1	TRBD2	.	16	TRBJ2-3	CASSQFSGGNTDTQYF	TGCGCCAGCAGCCAGTTTAGCGGGGGTAACACAGATACGCAGTATTTT
TRBV10-3	.	once	13	TRBJ1-4	CAISSGANEKLFF	TGTGCCATCAGCTCCGGGGCAAATGAAAAACTGTTTTTT
TRBV30	TRBD1	few	14	TRBJ1-5	CAWTRTGGDQPQHF	TGTGCCTGGACTAGGACAGGGGGCGATCAGCCCCAGCATTTT
TRBV5-4	.	once	14	TRBJ2-7	CASSPGENSDEQYF	TGTGCCAGCTCTCCGGGAGAGAACTCGGACGAGCAGTACTTC
TRBV10-2	TRBD2	.	17	TRBJ2-2	CASSEYRAGANTGELFF	TGCGCCAGCAGTGAGTATAGAGCGGGGGCGAACACCGGGGAGCTGTTTTTT
TRBV3-1/TRBV3-2	.	.	14	TRBJ1-2	CASSPGRDSYGYTF	TGTGCCAGCAGCCCCGGGAGGGACTCCTATGGCTACACCTTC
TRBV6-1	TRBD2	.	16	TRBJ2-1	CASSAPTSGGVNEQFF	TGTGCCAGCAGTGCCCCGACTAGCGGGGGAGTCAATGAGCAGTTCTTC